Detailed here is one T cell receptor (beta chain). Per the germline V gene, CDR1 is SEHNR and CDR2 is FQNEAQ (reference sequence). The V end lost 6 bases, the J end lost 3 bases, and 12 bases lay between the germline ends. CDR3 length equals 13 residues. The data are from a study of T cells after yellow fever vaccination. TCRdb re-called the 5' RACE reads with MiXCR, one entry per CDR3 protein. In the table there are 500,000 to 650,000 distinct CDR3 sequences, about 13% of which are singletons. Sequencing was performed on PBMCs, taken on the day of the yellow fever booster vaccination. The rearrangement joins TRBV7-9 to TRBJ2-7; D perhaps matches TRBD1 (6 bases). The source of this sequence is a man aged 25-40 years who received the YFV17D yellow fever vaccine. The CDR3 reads CASSPRDNYEQYF. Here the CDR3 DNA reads TGTGCCAGCAGTCCCCGGGACAACTACGAGCAGTACTTC.